This T cell receptor (beta chain) was retrieved from a study of blood T cell repertoires in COVID-19 (dated by TCRdb to the early 2020s). For the study in its entirety: Collaborator samples came from the United States, Italy and Spain and covered acute and convalescent phases of COVID-19. The prospective study material was composed of cDNA or gDNA derived from T cells, B-cell-depleted T cells, or PBMCs. Subjects who had been exposed to COVID-19, were actively infected with it, or had recovered from it provided the deeply sampled blood TCRbeta repertoires that made up the dataset. A freely available public database, intended as a resource for researchers studying the immune response to SARS-CoV-2, is where the repertoires were released. Samples were obtained from the ongoing ImmuneRACE study (first 160 participants) and from 1,000 to 1,500 subjects provided by 6 global collaborators. A de-identified subject ID, COVID-19 status, age in years and sex were almost always included in the sample metadata. Where HLA class I and class II types were available, the types were taken from metadata supplied by the sample provider, not from assay-based typing. Points the paper makes about the study in general: The amount of clinical and demographic metadata varied by source and participant and was provided uncurated.

The germline V gene (reference sequence) sets CDR1 to MNHEY and CDR2 to SMNVEV. The CDR3 runs 11 residues from the cysteine to the phenylalanine. Only the CDR3 part of the read is kept: 33 bases, read in frame from the first base. V loses 4 bases of germline sequence and J loses 5 bases, and the interval between the two ends is 5 bases. The immunoSEQ Assay, a bias-controlled multiplex PCR, was used to amplify TCRbeta CDR3 regions from genomic DNA. As for the original processing: Nucleated cell counts per sample were estimated from amplification of reference gene primers within the assay. To quantify the absolute abundance of each unique TCRbeta CDR3 rearrangement, sequence reads were collapsed and filtered. For each sample, productive Simpson clonality was calculated as the square root of Simpson's diversity index over productive rearrangements. The immuneACCESS repertoire file appears here via TCRdb, limited to in-frame rearrangements. These files lack a portion of the clones; in checked studies, under half of the deficit traces to unresolved V genes, and the cause of the others is not known. V and J calls and clone size come straight from that table; D and trimming were deduced from the DNA. Here the sample has 200,000 to 250,000 clones; roughly 86% occur a single time. Of the sample, 10% to 15% falls within the top ten clones.

Turning to this clone: Its antigen remains unidentified. No much larger clone exists at a distance of one base, and base qualities are not known.

Whole blood was collected in K2EDTA tubes by collaborating institutions according to the institutions' own protocols. For TCRbeta analysis, collaborator samples were shipped as frozen whole blood, as isolated PBMCs, or as DNA extracted from either sample type. Recombination joined TRBV27 with TRBJ2-5; the D gene assignment is ambiguous. The TCR comes from a woman in her thirties or forties with acute or convalescent COVID-19. Sequencing was carried out using peripheral blood. Here the CDR3 is given as CASSSRETQYF. The sequenced DNA: TGTGCCAGCAGTTCTAGGGAGACCCAGTACTTC.